These 20 T cell receptor beta chains were sequenced from one sample in a study of shared clonotypes between healthy human individuals. Sequencing used immunoSEQ multiplex PCR; TCRdb keeps in-frame clones, though not all of them. The table has 1 million to 1.2 million clones, around 77% seen once; the top ten hold 0.7% to 0.95%. Sequencing used memory CD4+ T cells from PBMCs. Stated subset: CD45RA-negative fraction. These receptors came from a man aged 18 to 35 in good health. Some clones in this sample may be carry-over from other donors' samples.

This chain joins TRBV5-6 and TRBJ2-7; tentative D call: TRBD2 (6 bases). Germline values: CDR1 SGHDT, CDR2 YYEEEE. The CDR3 contains 14 residues. The V end lost 2 bases, the J end lost 6 bases, and 15 bases lay between the germline ends. Here the CDR3 DNA reads TGTGCCAGCAGCTTCGGGAGCCCCTCCACCGAGCAGTACTTC. The encoded protein is CASSFGSPSTEQYF.

The J gene is TRBJ1-2, the V gene TRBV28, with D uncertain. The length of the CDR3 is 12 residues. Germline CDR1 is MDHEN and CDR2 is SYDVKM. Trimming left V 3 bases short and J 6 bases short, with 8 bases between. DNA for the CDR3: TGTGCCAGCAGTTTCGGAGCGAATGGCTACACCTTC. As protein: CASSFGANGYTF.

This clone has more than one count but fewer than ten. The chain recombines TRBV6-1 with TRBJ2-3, with a possible D match to TRBD1 (6 bases). The CDR3 has 17 residues. CDR1 is MNHNS, CDR2 SASEGT, per germline. The ends were cut back, 1 base at V and 2 bases at J, with 16 bases in the middle. This CDR3 reads CASSEVGGEGVTDTQYF. The DNA of the CDR3 is TGTGCCAGCAGTGAAGTAGGGGGAGAGGGGGTCACAGATACGCAGTATTTT.

The gene calls are TRBV7-2 and TRBJ2-5; possible D gene TRBD2, 6 bases. Trimming took off 6 bases at V and 5 bases at J, with 25 bases between the two ends. Germline CDR1 is SGHTA and CDR2 is FQGNSA. The length of the CDR3 is 17 residues. CDR3 in DNA: TGTGCCAGCAGACTAATTGCTCGCGGGGCGGGTGGGGAGACCCAGTACTTC. Protein sequence: CASRLIARGAGGETQYF. Looking up the rest from reference TRBV7-2 and TRBJ2-5 gives the full variable domain: GAGVSQSPSNKVTEKGKDVELRCDPISGHTALYWYRQSLGQGLEFLIYFQGNSAPDKSGLPSDRFSAERTGGSVSTLTIQRTQQEDSAVYLCASRLIARGAGGETQYFGPGTRLLVL.

This clone showed up just a few times. The chain recombines TRBV6-5 with TRBJ2-1, with D uncertain. The germline CDR1 and CDR2 sequences are MNHEY and SVGAGI. V gave up 2 bases and J gave up 6 bases, with 8 bases separating them. The CDR3 runs to 13 residues. CDR3 in DNA: TGTGCCAGCAGTTACGGAGTTTTCAATGAGCAGTTCTTC. Amino acids: CASSYGVFNEQFF.

The chain employs TRBV28 and TRBJ2-7, with D unclear. The CDR3 runs to 12 residues. The V gene lost 4 bases and the J gene lost 3 bases, with 7 bases spanning the gap. Per the germline V gene, CDR1 is MDHEN and CDR2 is SYDVKM. The CDR3 loop reads CASSSIYYEQYF. The CDR3 DNA reads as TGTGCCAGCAGTTCAATCTACTACGAGCAGTACTTC.

The chain couples TRBV18 to TRBJ1-5, with a tentative D call TRBD1 (5 bases). The CDR3 has 16 amino acids. CDR1 and CDR2 (germline): KGHSH, LQKENI. The V end was cut by 8 bases, the J end by 5 bases, with 22 bases between. CDR3 in amino acids: CASARGQGRVYQPQHF. CDR3 nucleotide sequence: TGTGCCAGCGCCAGAGGTCAGGGTCGAGTGTATCAGCCCCAGCATTTT. Full variable domain (remainder filled in from reference TRBV18 and TRBJ1-5): NAGVMQNPRHLVRRRGQEARLRCSPMKGHSHVYWYRQLPEEGLKFMVYLQKENIIDESGMPKERFSAEFPKEGPSILRIQQVVRGDSAAYFCASARGQGRVYQPQHFGDGTRLSIL.

This sequence joins TRBV4-1 and TRBJ2-5; 7 positions agree with TRBD2. The CDR3 spans 14 residues. CDR1 MGHRA and CDR2 YSYEKL come from the germline V gene. After removal of 4 bases from V and 0 bases from J, the junction contained 2 bases not matched to a gene. The CDR3 spells CASSPRENQETQYF. The CDR3 nucleotides read TGCGCCAGCAGCCCGCGGGAGAACCAAGAGACCCAGTACTTC.

The rearrangement uses TRBV11-2 and TRBJ2-3; D gene unclear. Germline loops: CDR1 SGHAT, CDR2 FQNNGV. This CDR3 is 12 amino acids long. V dropped 5 bases and J dropped 8 bases, with 11 bases sitting between them. CDR3 amino acids: CASSRLGATQYF. CDR3 bases: TGTGCCAGCAGCCGCCTAGGAGCTACGCAGTATTTT. Full variable domain (rest looked up from reference TRBV11-2 and TRBJ2-3): EAGVAQSPRYKIIEKRQSVAFWCNPISGHATLYWYQQILGQGPKLLIQFQNNGVVDDSQLPKDRFSAERLKGVDSTLKIQPAKLEDSAVYLCASSRLGATQYFGPGTRLTVL.

The J gene is TRBJ2-5, the V gene TRBV6-5, with 7 positions matching TRBD1. This CDR3 is 14 amino acids long. CDR1 and CDR2 from the germline V gene are MNHEY and SVGAGI. Trimming cost V 6 bases and J 5 bases; bases outside gene matches: 9. The CDR3 loop reads CASSQDRRRETQYF. The CDR3 nucleotides are TGTGCCAGCAGCCAGGACAGGCGACGGGAGACCCAGTACTTC.

This clone has more than one count but fewer than ten. The gene calls are TRBV5-1 and TRBJ2-7, with 10 bases matching TRBD1. The CDR3 consists of 13 residues. V lost 7 bases, J lost 3 bases, and 4 bases stayed unmatched. Germline assignment: CDR1 SGHRS and CDR2 YFSETQ. The CDR3 sequence: CASLGTGDYEQYF. For the CDR3, the DNA is TGCGCCAGCCTCGGGACAGGGGACTACGAGCAGTACTTC.

The chain uses TRBV27 and TRBJ2-3; D could derive from TRBD1 or TRBD2 (5 bases each). Germline loops: CDR1 MNHEY, CDR2 SMNVEV (reference sequence). With 7 bases removed from V and 0 bases from J, the gap between germline ends came to 11 bases. The CDR3 runs to 14 residues. The CDR3 bases are TGTGCCAGCAACCCGGGACGAAGCACAGATACGCAGTATTTT. Its translation is CASNPGRSTDTQYF.

This chain connects TRBV7-2 to TRBJ2-7, with D tentatively TRBD2 (5 bases). Germline lookup yields CDR1 SGHTA and CDR2 FQGNSA. V was cut by 4 bases and J by 6 bases, with 16 bases left in between. The CDR3 runs 14 residues. This CDR3 reads CASSSGGSLVEQYF. DNA of the CDR3: TGTGCCAGCAGCTCCGGAGGTTCTCTGGTCGAGCAGTACTTC.

V gene TRBV19 combines with J gene TRBJ2-7; 7 bases match TRBD1. The CDR3 covers 14 residues. Losses at the gene ends were 4 bases for V and 2 bases for J; bases not matched to a gene: 5. Germline loops: CDR1 LNHDA, CDR2 SQIVND (reference sequence). The CDR3 DNA sequence: TGTGCCAGTAGTACGGACAGGTCGACCTACGAGCAGTACTTC. It is translated as CASSTDRSTYEQYF.

This chain links TRBV7-3 with TRBJ2-7, with a possible D match to TRBD1 (7 bases). The length of the CDR3 is 14 residues. V dropped 1 base and J dropped 7 bases, with 14 bases sitting between them. CDR1 is SGHTA and CDR2 is FQGTGA in the germline V gene. The CDR3 nucleotides are TGTGCCAGCAGCTTAATGCCAGGGGGGATTGAGCAGTACTTC. Translating it yields CASSLMPGGIEQYF.

The chain couples TRBV7-6 to TRBJ2-2; 11 bases fit TRBD2. Germline V lookup: CDR1 SGHVS, CDR2 FNYEAQ. CDR3 size: 16 residues. V shed 5 bases and J 3 bases; nucleotides not matched to a gene: 5. Here the CDR3 DNA reads TGTGCCAGCAGCCAACCGGGACTAGCGGACACCGGGGAGCTGTTTTTT. This translates into CASSQPGLADTGELFF. Full variable domain (rest looked up from reference TRBV7-6 and TRBJ2-2): GAGVSQSPRYKVTKRGQDVALRCDPISGHVSLYWYRQALGQGPEFLTYFNYEAQQDKSGLPNDRFSAERPEGSISTLTIQRTEQRDSAMYRCASSQPGLADTGELFFGEGSRLTVL.

V gene TRBV5-4 combines with J gene TRBJ2-5; 7 bases are shared with TRBD1. J lost 2 bases, V lost 1 base, and 2 bases had no gene match. This CDR3 is built from 14 residues. Germline CDR1 is SGHNT and CDR2 is YYREEE (reference sequence). CDR3 sequence: CASSLKGAQETQYF. DNA for the CDR3: TGTGCCAGCAGCTTGAAGGGGGCGCAAGAGACCCAGTACTTC.

In the case of this clone: The sample contains more than one DNA sequence encoding this CDR3. The chain is built from TRBV28 and TRBJ2-1; D perhaps matches TRBD2 (6 bases). The CDR3 runs to 16 residues. The V gene's germline CDR1 is MDHEN and CDR2 SYDVKM. Trimming pared 4 bases from V and 0 bases from J, leaving 13 bases between. CDR3 nucleotides: TGTGCCAGCAGTTCTCGGGTAGCGGCCTCCTACAATGAGCAGTTCTTC. Residues: CASSSRVAASYNEQFF.

In its sample, this clone was seen a few times. The rearrangement uses TRBV19 and TRBJ1-5; D not certain. V gave up 5 bases and J gave up 2 bases, with 10 bases separating them. This CDR3 region has 14 residues. CDR1 and CDR2 from the germline V gene are LNHDA and SQIVND (reference sequence). DNA of the CDR3: TGTGCCAGTAGTGCTGGTGTCCGCAATCAGCCCCAGCATTTT. Translating gives CASSAGVRNQPQHF.

The rearrangement uses TRBV7-8 and TRBJ2-7; 11 bases align to TRBD2. The CDR3 covers 19 residues. Losses at the gene ends were 5 bases for V and 1 base for J; bases not matched to a gene: 16. Germline-derived CDR1 and CDR2 are SGHVS and FQNEAQ. CDR3 protein: CASSPVGGLAGGLSYEQYF. The CDR3 DNA is TGTGCCAGCAGCCCGGTCGGTGGGCTAGCGGGAGGCCTTTCCTACGAGCAGTACTTC.